The 27 T cell receptor beta chains reported below all come from one sample, sequenced in a study of blood T cells in healthy people across ages. Primers used in a second PCR of about 6 to 11 cycles were a sample-barcoded 5' primer and a J-beta primer mix. TCRdb reprocessed the 5' RACE reads with MiXCR, giving one entry per CDR3 protein. The sample holds about 1.8 million distinct CDR3 sequences, 49% seen once. The sequencing sample was made of blood. The origin of the receptors is a middle-aged woman in good health.

This chain joins TRBV7-2 and TRBJ1-1; TRBD1 might be the D (5 bases). V was cut by 6 bases and J by 2 bases, with 13 bases left in between. The germline gives CDR1 SGHTA, CDR2 FQGNSA. This CDR3 is built from 14 residues. CDR3 loop: CASRPSGGNTEAFF. The CDR3 nucleotides are TGTGCCAGCAGACCCAGTGGGGGTAACACTGAAGCTTTCTTT.

The V call is TRBV15, the J call TRBJ2-5; D perhaps matches TRBD2 (6 bases). The V gene's germline CDR1 is LNHNV and CDR2 YYDKDF (reference sequence). V lost 8 bases to trimming and J lost 1 base, with 14 bases between them. The CDR3 spans 14 residues. CDR3 nucleotide sequence: TGTGCCACCGGGACTCCGAACCTCCAAGAGACCCAGTACTTC. Translating it yields CATGTPNLQETQYF.

For this clonotype: The junction and the germline gene differ at one end; a read error may be behind it. The chain links TRBV5-1 to TRBJ1-2; TRBD1 aligns across 10 bases. Germline V gene data show CDR1 as SGHRS and CDR2 as YFSETQ. The length of the CDR3 is 17 residues. CDR3 sequence reads: CASSSGTGVGRNYGYTF. The CDR3 DNA reads as TGCGCTAGCAGCTCCGGGACAGGGGTTGGTCGGAACTATGGCTACACCTTC.

As for this clonotype: A single base separates this from a much larger clone, so it may be a read error. The chain uses TRBV6-2 or TRBV6-3 and TRBJ1-2; tentatively, D is TRBD1 (5 bases). The CDR3 totals 12 residues. Germline V gene data show CDR1 as MNHEY and CDR2 as SVGEGT. Trimming cost V 6 bases and J 4 bases, with 9 bases left between them. For the CDR3, the DNA is TGTGCCAGCAGACCCGACAGCTATGGCTACACCTTC. Translated: CASRPDSYGYTF.

This clonotype showed up just a few times. The rearrangement uses TRBV2 and TRBJ1-2; TRBD1 agrees at 9 bases. V gave up 6 bases and J gave up 7 bases; unmatched junction bases: 9. CDR1 and CDR2 (germline): SNHLY, FYNNEI. This CDR3 contains 14 residues. CDR3 loop: CASSRDRAPSGYTF. The CDR3 DNA reads as TGTGCCAGCAGCCGGGACAGGGCCCCTAGTGGCTACACCTTC. Full variable domain (remainder filled in from reference TRBV2 and TRBJ1-2): EPEVTQTPSHQVTQMGQEVILRCVPISNHLYFYWYRQILGQKVEFLVSFYNNEISEKSEIFDDQFSVERPDGSNFTLKIRSTKLEDSAMYFCASSRDRAPSGYTFGSGTRLTVV.

This chain connects TRBV29-1 to TRBJ2-3, with 10 bases fitting TRBD1. The V and J ends lost 7 bases and 4 bases, in that order; junction bases with no gene match: 2. This CDR3 has 12 residues. From germline, CDR1 is SQVTM and CDR2 ANQGSEA. The DNA of the CDR3 is TGCAGCGGGGACAGGGGCGCAGATACGCAGTATTTT. Translating gives CSGDRGADTQYF.

The chain is built from TRBV7-2 and TRBJ1-1; tentative D call: TRBD1 (6 bases). Germline V gene data show CDR1 as SGHTA and CDR2 as FQGNSA. With 4 bases removed from V and 11 bases from J, the gap between germline ends came to 17 bases. There are 13 residues in the CDR3. CDR3 sequence (DNA): TGTGCCAGCAGCTCCAACCCCGGGACAAGGGCTTTCTTT. Translation: CASSSNPGTRAFF. Combining the CDR3 with reference TRBV7-2 and TRBJ1-1 gives the whole variable domain GAGVSQSPSNKVTEKGKDVELRCDPISGHTALYWYRQSLGQGLEFLIYFQGNSAPDKSGLPSDRFSAERTGGSVSTLTIQRTQQEDSAVYLCASSSNPGTRAFFGQGTRLTVV.

In its sample, this clonotype was seen a few times. The CDR3, as DNA: TGCGCCAGCAGCTTAGCCGCGAGGACTGGGGCCAACGTCCTGACTTTC. This codes for CASSLAARTGANVLTF. The rearrangement uses TRBV5-1 and TRBJ2-6, with D hard to call. The germline V and J ends were trimmed by 2 bases and 2 bases, with 11 bases remaining between them. The germline V gene encodes CDR1 SGHRS and CDR2 YFSETQ. The CDR3 has 16 residues.

The CDR3 DNA follows: TGCAGTGCTACCGAAGGACTAGCGGGGGGTTATGGGGCCAACGTCCTGACTTTC. This codes for CSATEGLAGGYGANVLTF. The chain carries TRBV20-1 and TRBJ2-6; 14 bases map to TRBD2. The CDR3 runs to 18 residues. Trimming at V came to 4 bases and at J to 3 bases, leaving 8 bases not matched to a gene. Germline V gene data show CDR1 as DFQATT and CDR2 as SNEGSKA (reference sequence).

This rearrangement joins TRBV11-3 to TRBJ2-1, with D perhaps given as TRBD1 or TRBD2 (5 bases each). The ends were cut back, 5 bases at V and 8 bases at J, with 13 bases in the middle. The CDR3 loop spans 13 amino acids. Germline V gives CDR1 SGHNT, CDR2 YENEEA. CDR3: CASSANLGDEQFF. The CDR3, as DNA: TGTGCCAGCAGCGCCAATCTGGGGGATGAGCAGTTCTTC.

With respect to this clonotype: This may stem from a read error, because a much larger clone lies one nucleotide away. This rearrangement joins TRBV7-2 to TRBJ2-5, with 9 bases lining up with TRBD1. The CDR3 loop spans 14 amino acids. Germline lookup yields CDR1 SGHTA and CDR2 FQGNSA. The CDR3 loop reads CVSSLQGARETQYF. CDR3 in DNA: TGTGTCAGCAGCTTACAGGGGGCTAGAGAGACCCAGTACTTC.

The rearrangement uses TRBV20-1 and TRBJ2-5, with TRBD2 matching 8 bases. The J call may be faulty, since TRBJ2-7 better matches the DNA end. The length of the CDR3 is 14 residues. Looked up from germline, CDR1 is DFQATT and CDR2 is SNEGSKA (reference sequence). The CDR3 is CSASRSGGAYEQYF. The CDR3 nucleotides are TGCAGTGCATCCCGCAGCGGGGGAGCCTACGAGCAGTACTTC.

This clonotype was seen more than once but under ten times. The chain employs TRBV15 and TRBJ2-7, with D unresolved. This CDR3 region has 13 residues. From germline, CDR1 is LNHNV and CDR2 YYDKDF (reference sequence). Trimming took 0 bases from V and 3 from J, leaving 6 bases between them. The CDR3 DNA reads as TGTGCCACCAGCAGAGATAAGAGCTACGAGCAGTACTTC. As protein: CATSRDKSYEQYF.

A few counts support this clonotype. Written as DNA, the CDR3 is TGTGCTAGTGGTTTGGGAATCCAAACAGGGGCTCGGGATACGCAGTATTTT. Amino acids: CASGLGIQTGARDTQYF. The rearrangement joins TRBV12-5 to TRBJ2-3; 7 bases map to TRBD1. This CDR3 region has 17 residues. From germline, CDR1 is LGHNT and CDR2 FRNRAP. V trimming: 1 base; J trimming: 6 bases; junction bases outside the gene matches: 13.

This chain connects TRBV2 to TRBJ2-7; D gene unclear. There are 14 residues in the CDR3. Trimming removed 8 bases at V and 2 bases at J, with 16 bases between. Germline CDR1 reads SNHLY; CDR2 reads FYNNEI. The CDR3 DNA is TGTGCCAGCGGTCGGGCCTCAAACACCTACGAGCAGTACTTC. Residues: CASGRASNTYEQYF.

The V gene is TRBV6-2 or TRBV6-3, the J gene TRBJ2-3, with D unclear. CDR3 size: 11 residues. The V and J ends lost 6 bases and 5 bases respectively, with 6 bases between them. CDR1 and CDR2 (germline): MNHEY, SVGEGT. For the CDR3, the DNA is TGTGCCAGCAGAAAAGTAGATACGCAGTATTTT. Protein sequence: CASRKVDTQYF.

The chain has TRBV10-3 and TRBJ2-7, with 8 bases matching TRBD1. V lost 3 bases and J lost 0; bases outside the gene matches: 7. This CDR3 comprises 16 residues. Germline loops: CDR1 ENHRY, CDR2 SYGVKD. The CDR3 reads CAISDQGQVPSYEQYF. The CDR3 nucleotides read TGTGCCATCAGTGATCAGGGACAGGTTCCCTCCTACGAGCAGTACTTC.

The chain uses TRBV20-1 and TRBJ2-5; 7 bases fit TRBD1. The closer fit of TRBJ2-7 to the DNA end suggests the J call may be wrong. This CDR3 is built from 13 residues. CDR1 DFQATT and CDR2 SNEGSKA come from the germline V gene (reference sequence). CDR3 coding DNA: TGCAGTGCTAGGATAGGGGGCCCCTACGAGCAGTACTTC. It encodes CSARIGGPYEQYF.

This clonotype has only one observation. The chain recombines TRBV2 with TRBJ2-5; weak D call: TRBD2 (5 bases). Trimming stripped 7 bases from V and 11 bases from J, with 29 bases between. The CDR3 is 16 residues long. Germline values: CDR1 SNHLY, CDR2 FYNNEI. CDR3 nucleotides: TGTGCCAGCACCCAACGGCAAGGCCTAACGGGAAATGAGCAGTACTTC. Protein: CASTQRQGLTGNEQYF.

The chain joins TRBV2 to TRBJ2-1; 7 bases line up with TRBD1. V shed 8 bases and J 6 bases; nucleotides not matched to a gene: 7. The CDR3 has 13 amino acids. Germline CDR1 is SNHLY and CDR2 is FYNNEI. The DNA for the CDR3 is TGTGCCAGCCAGGGTACAGGGGTCAATGAGCAGTTCTTC. Its protein is CASQGTGVNEQFF.

V gene TRBV20-1 combines with J gene TRBJ2-1, with 7 bases aligning to TRBD2. J lost 9 bases, V lost 6 bases, and 8 bases had no gene match. Per the germline V gene, CDR1 is DFQATT and CDR2 is SNEGSKA (reference sequence). CDR3 length: 12 residues. This chain's CDR3 is CSAQTSRPEQFF. The CDR3 DNA reads as TGCAGTGCCCAGACTAGCAGGCCTGAGCAGTTCTTC.

This clonotype turned up a few times. The genes are TRBV6-4 and TRBJ2-3; TRBD2 matches 15 bases. The V segment lost 4 bases and the J segment 6 bases; nucleotides outside the gene matches: 5. Germline V gene sequence: CDR1 MRHNA, CDR2 SNTAGT. CDR3 size: 16 residues. The CDR3 spells CASSGGLAGGVDTQYF. The CDR3 nucleotides are TGTGCCAGCAGTGGGGGACTAGCGGGGGGTGTCGATACGCAGTATTTT.

This chain links TRBV20-1 with TRBJ2-1; no firm D call. The CDR3 runs to 15 residues. Germline V lookup: CDR1 DFQATT, CDR2 SNEGSKA (reference sequence). V was shortened by 3 bases and J by 4 bases, with 16 bases between the two germline ends. The CDR3 here is CSASLDNVGYNEQFF. DNA of the CDR3: TGCAGTGCTAGCCTAGATAACGTCGGGTACAATGAGCAGTTCTTC.

The rearrangement uses TRBV27 and TRBJ1-2, with D unclear. CDR1 and CDR2 (germline): MNHEY, SMNVEV (reference sequence). The CDR3 contains 15 residues. The V gene lost 4 bases and the J gene lost 7 bases, with 19 bases spanning the gap. The CDR3 here is CASSSQVTRRGGYTF. DNA of the CDR3: TGTGCCAGCAGTTCCCAGGTAACCCGACGGGGTGGCTACACCTTC.

The rearrangement uses TRBV6-2 or TRBV6-3 and TRBJ2-1; 12 bases agree with TRBD2. The CDR3 length is 17 residues. Germline V gene lookup returns CDR1 MNHEY and CDR2 SVGEGT. V shed 6 bases, J shed 4 bases, and the junction held 10 bases outside the gene matches. The CDR3 sequence is CASRAYLAGGRYNEQFF. The CDR3 nucleotides read TGTGCCAGCAGGGCATACCTAGCGGGGGGGCGGTACAATGAGCAGTTCTTC.

The J gene is TRBJ2-4, the V gene TRBV7-2; TRBD1 aligns across 8 bases. Gene TRBJ2-5 matches the end of the DNA better, so the J call may be wrong. Looked up from germline, CDR1 is SGHTA and CDR2 is FQGNSA. The CDR3 is 15 amino acids. CDR3 loop: CASSLDHRGSETQYF. CDR3 coding DNA: TGTGCCAGCAGCTTAGACCACAGGGGGTCGGAGACCCAGTACTTC.

This clonotype has only a few counts. This sequence joins TRBV9 and TRBJ2-7, with no clear D. This CDR3 region has 15 residues. V was pared by 4 bases and J by 3 bases, with 17 bases between. In germline, CDR1 is SGDLS, CDR2 YYNGEE. The CDR3 here is CASSPRTGLGYEQYF. The CDR3 DNA reads TGTGCCAGCAGCCCTCGAACGGGTTTAGGCTACGAGCAGTACTTC.